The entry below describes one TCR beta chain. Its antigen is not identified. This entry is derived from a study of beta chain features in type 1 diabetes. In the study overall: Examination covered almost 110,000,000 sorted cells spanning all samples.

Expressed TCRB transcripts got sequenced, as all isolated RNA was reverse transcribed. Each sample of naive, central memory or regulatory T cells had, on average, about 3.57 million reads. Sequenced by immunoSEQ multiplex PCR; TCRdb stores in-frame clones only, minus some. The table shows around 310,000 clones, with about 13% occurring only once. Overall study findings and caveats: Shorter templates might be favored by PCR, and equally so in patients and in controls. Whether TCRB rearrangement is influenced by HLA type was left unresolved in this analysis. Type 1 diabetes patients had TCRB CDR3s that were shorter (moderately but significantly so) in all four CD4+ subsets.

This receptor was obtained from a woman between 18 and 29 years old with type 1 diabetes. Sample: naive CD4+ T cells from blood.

The CDR3 coding sequence is TGTGCCAGCAGCTTAGTCCCGGGACTTTCCTACGAGCAGTACTTC. It is translated as CASSLVPGLSYEQYF. This chain uses TRBV11-2 with TRBJ2-7; TRBD2 might be the D (6 bases). The length of the CDR3 is 15 residues. Germline CDR1 reads SGHAT; CDR2 reads FQNNGV. V dropped 1 base and J dropped 1 base, with 11 bases sitting between them.